This record concerns one TCR beta chain sequence. No antigen is known for it. No base quality information exists; no much larger clone differs at one position. The data originate from a study of CD8+ T cells in alopecia areata listed by TCRdb under 2018. Describing the broader study: The treated patients, all with moderate-to-severe alopecia areata, were enrolled in an open-label pilot trial of oral tofacitinib given at 5 to 10 mg twice daily. Tofacitinib was administered for 6 to 18 months, and 6 months of follow-up off drug were then conducted to assess delayed response and recurrence. High-throughput TCRbeta sequencing was used to examine T cell clonal expansion in alopecia areata in both the C3H/HeJ mouse model and human patients. In humans, TCRbeta sequencing was performed on scalp tissue and on sorted CD4+ and CD8+ peripheral blood T cells from healthy controls and from patients with patchy or totalis/universalis alopecia areata. Biopsies were taken from tofacitinib-treated patients at baseline and at 4 and 24 weeks of treatment, and a later scalp biopsy was taken in several of the tofacitinib-treated patients. Clonality in the scalp was compared among normal scalp (n=4), patchy alopecia areata scalp (n=8), and alopecia totalis/universalis scalp (n=8). RNA was extracted with the PAXgene miRNA kit for fixed scalp, the miRNeasy kit for PBMCs, and the RNeasy kit for mouse skin. immunoSEQ multiplex PCR using 35 Vbeta forward primers and 13 Jbeta reverse primers was used to amplify TCRbeta CDR3 regions. The paper's findings and limits, for the study overall: Compared with mice, TCR sequences shared between patients were less clear, possibly partly because of HLA diversity across the patient population. Unlike mouse skin, which is dominated by gammadelta T cells, normal human skin has resident alphabeta T cells that are also sequenced, and this complicates analysis of the scalp TCR repertoire. Compared with normal scalp, lesional scalp had higher clonality and more expanded CD8+ clones, particularly in alopecia totalis/universalis, a pattern that suggests antigenic drive.

The sample's time point label, in plain terms: baseline before oral tofacitinib. Peripheral blood and lesional scalp punch biopsies were obtained from patients with alopecia areata. PBMCs were separated by density centrifugation and stained for CD3, CD4 and CD8, after which CD4+ and CD8+ T cells were sorted on a FACSAria. The CDR1 and CDR2 encoded by the germline V gene are KGHSH and LQKENI. The CDR3 contains 15 residues, cysteine and phenylalanine counted. The entry retains the CDR3 DNA only, 45 bases that are in frame from base 1. The V end loses 2 bases and the J end loses 2 bases, and a stretch of 7 bases separates them. The library came from the immunoSEQ multiplex PCR assay. To provide template for TCR sequencing, every sample had RNA extracted and reverse transcribed into cDNA. First-strand cDNA was synthesized using SuperScript III with a 2:1 mix of oligo-dT and random hexamers. A synthetic immune receptor repertoire was used to gauge amplification bias, and whatever bias remained was removed computationally. As for the original processing: Raw reads were preprocessed for error removal, and CDR3 was defined according to IMGT conventions as running from the conserved cysteine to phenylalanine. Clonality was calculated as 1 minus Shannon entropy normalized by log2 of the number of productive unique TCRs. Whether each scalp clone was CD4 or CD8 was inferred by checking scalp TCRbeta sequences against the CD4 and CD8 repertoires from sorted blood. TCRdb stores this immuneACCESS table with in-frame sequences only. Part of the clones is absent; in the studies checked, under half of the shortfall reflects unresolved V genes, and no reason is known for the rest. V, J and clone size are taken as reported in that table, and D and trimming were inferred from the DNA itself. The sample yields more than 200,000 clones; around 67% were counted once. Around 1.2% of the sample belongs to the ten largest clones.

The material sequenced was CD4+ T cells sorted from blood, taken at week 0. This clonotype originated in a human donor with alopecia areata. The chain couples TRBV18 to TRBJ2-6, with the D segment possibly TRBD1 or TRBD2, each aligning over 6 bases. The CDR3 loop reads CASSPRGAGANVLTF. The DNA sequence is given as TGTGCCAGCTCACCAAGGGGGGCTGGGGCCAACGTCCTGACTTTC.